This is a list of T cell receptor beta chains from one sample in a study of T cell repertoires in cytomegalovirus infection. TCRdb ran MiXCR on the reads and lists one entry per CDR3 protein. There are over 450,000 distinct CDR3 sequences in the sample; around 11% occur only once, and 10% lies in the top ten. The sample was PBMCs. The source is a human donor in good health (CMV status not recorded). Some clones in this sample may be carry-over from other donors' samples. Each CDR3 is given with its conserved first and last residue. Each record gives: clone size, V gene, CDR3 length, J gene, D gene, CDR3 protein, CDR3 DNA. The D gene is left open where the match is weak. A clone size is listed for some rows: how often the clone was seen (once, few, many), or a class if it is expanded.

>many|TRBV7-2|17|TRBJ2-7|TRBD2
CASSKGVGLNPLRGQYF
TGTGCCAGCAGCAAAGGAGTGGGACTAAATCCGCTACGCGGGCAGTACTTC
>many|TRBV19|16|TRBJ1-4|TRBD1
CASTSTGEGTNEKLFF
TGTGCCAGTACCTCGACAGGGGAAGGCACTAATGAAAAACTGTTTTTT
>few|TRBV29-1|15|TRBJ1-2|NA
CSVEDLPDGYYGYTF
TGCAGCGTTGAAGATCTTCCGGACGGATACTATGGCTACACCTTC
>NA|TRBV24-1|16|TRBJ2-1|NA
CATSDSTGLGGNEQFF
TGTGCCACCAGTGACTCCACAGGGCTCGGGGGAAATGAGCAGTTCTTC
>many|TRBV12-3/TRBV12-4|11|TRBJ1-4|NA
CASSPGEKLFF
TGTGCCAGCAGTCCGGGCGAAAAACTGTTTTTT
>NA|TRBV14|18|TRBJ2-3|NA
CASSQDQYTESSTDTQYF
TGTGCCAGCAGCCAAGATCAGTATACGGAGTCTAGCACAGATACGCAGTATTTT
>few|TRBV3-1|14|TRBJ2-3|NA
CASSQDLTTDTQYF
TGTGCCAGCAGCCAAGATCTCACCACAGATACGCAGTATTTT
>many|TRBV7-9|16|TRBJ2-1|TRBD2
CASSLRTSGGYNEQFF
TGTGCCAGCAGCCTCCGGACTAGCGGGGGGTACAATGAGCAGTTCTTC
>few|TRBV5-6|15|TRBJ1-3|NA
CASSLPEGAGNTIYF
TGTGCCAGCAGCTTGCCTGAGGGAGCTGGAAACACCATATATTTT
>few|TRBV20-1|14|TRBJ1-5|TRBD1
CSARADRGNQPQHF
TGCAGTGCTAGAGCCGACAGGGGGAATCAGCCCCAGCATTTT
>NA|TRBV10-3|14|TRBJ1-5|NA
CAISSGGTNQPQHF
TGTGCCATCAGTTCTGGGGGAACCAATCAGCCCCAGCATTTT
>NA|TRBV18|14|TRBJ2-5|TRBD1
CASSRTGEEETQYF
TGTGCCAGCTCAAGGACAGGGGAGGAAGAGACCCAGTACTTC
>many|TRBV6-1|16|TRBJ1-2|TRBD1
CASTRTGGAGDYGYTF
TGTGCCAGCACCCGGACAGGGGGCGCAGGGGACTATGGCTACACCTTC
>many|TRBV5-6|15|TRBJ1-5|NA
CASSSGSRGNQPQHF
TGTGCCAGCAGCTCGGGTAGTCGTGGCAATCAGCCCCAGCATTTT
>NA|TRBV12-3/TRBV12-4|15|TRBJ2-7|TRBD2
CASSPSAGASYEQYF
TGTGCCAGCAGTCCATCTGCGGGAGCCTCCTACGAGCAGTACTTC
>many|TRBV6-5|14|TRBJ2-7|NA
CASSGSWGSDEQYF
TGTGCCAGCTCAGGGTCTTGGGGTTCGGACGAGCAGTACTTC
>many|TRBV12-3/TRBV12-4|16|TRBJ2-3|TRBD2
CASLSGRRGNTDTQYF
TGTGCCAGCCTTAGCGGGAGAAGGGGTAACACAGATACGCAGTATTTT
>many|TRBV7-8|15|TRBJ2-7|TRBD2
CASSSSASGREEQYF
TGTGCCAGCAGCTCCTCCGCTAGCGGGAGGGAGGAGCAGTACTTC
>NA|TRBV28|15|TRBJ1-3|TRBD1
CASSLSTGGSDTIYF
TGTGCCAGCAGTTTATCAACAGGGGGCTCGGACACCATATATTTT
>many|TRBV3-1|15|TRBJ1-3|NA
CASSQELGSGNTIYF
TGTGCCAGCAGCCAAGAGCTAGGGTCTGGAAACACCATATATTTT
>many|TRBV7-2|16|TRBJ2-3|NA
CASSLWGRGLTDTQYF
TGTGCCAGCAGCCTCTGGGGGCGGGGGCTCACAGATACGCAGTATTTT
>many|TRBV7-2|14|TRBJ1-2|NA
CASSFNVGSYGYTF
TGTGCCAGCAGCTTTAACGTTGGCAGCTATGGCTACACCTTC
>many|TRBV12-3/TRBV12-4|12|TRBJ1-5|NA
CASSFVRQPQHF
TGTGCCAGCAGTTTCGTCCGGCAGCCCCAGCATTTT
>NA|TRBV5-4|16|TRBJ1-2|NA
CASSLRRRRPNYGYTF
TGTGCCAGCAGCTTGCGGCGGCGGAGACCTAACTATGGCTACACCTTC
>NA|TRBV7-9|14|TRBJ1-5|NA
CASSLNLVNQPQHF
TGTGCCAGCAGCTTAAACCTCGTCAATCAGCCCCAGCATTTT
>many|TRBV6-1|16|TRBJ2-1|NA
CASTSEGHGGSDEQFF
TGTGCCAGCACCTCCGAGGGTCACGGAGGCTCCGATGAGCAGTTCTTC
>many|TRBV6-1|12|TRBJ2-5|NA
CAATRTGETQYF
TGTGCCGCAACCCGAACGGGGGAGACCCAGTACTTC
>many|TRBV7-3|15|TRBJ2-5|TRBD2
CASSAGLALRETQYF
TGTGCCAGCAGCGCGGGACTAGCCCTCCGGGAGACCCAGTACTTC
>many|TRBV7-7|15|TRBJ2-1|NA
CASSLSWSASPEQFF
TGTGCTAGCAGCCTATCCTGGTCGGCCTCCCCTGAGCAGTTCTTC
>NA|TRBV14|16|TRBJ2-1|TRBD2
CASSLFLAGSYNEQFF
TGTGCCAGCAGCCTTTTCCTAGCGGGATCCTACAATGAGCAGTTCTTC
>many|TRBV28|14|TRBJ1-4|NA
CASRSGTSNEKLFF
TGTGCCAGCAGGTCCGGGACTAGCAATGAAAAACTGTTTTTT
>many|TRBV7-9|12|TRBJ1-2|NA
CASSFAWDGYTF
TGTGCCAGCAGCTTCGCTTGGGATGGCTACACCTTC
>NA|TRBV20-1|13|TRBJ1-2|NA
CSAMEFSEEGYTF
TGCAGTGCAATGGAGTTCAGTGAGGAAGGCTACACCTTC
>few|TRBV5-1|15|TRBJ2-7|NA
CASSNGGSGDYEQYF
TGCGCCAGCAGCAACGGGGGTAGCGGTGACTACGAGCAGTACTTC
>many|TRBV7-6|17|TRBJ1-5|NA
CASSLVGGDYSNQPQHF
TGTGCCAGCAGCTTAGTCGGGGGGGATTATAGCAATCAGCCCCAGCATTTT
>once|TRBV20-1|11|TRBJ1-5|NA
CSARGGRTQHF
TGCAGTGCTAGAGGGGGAAGGACCCAGCATTTT